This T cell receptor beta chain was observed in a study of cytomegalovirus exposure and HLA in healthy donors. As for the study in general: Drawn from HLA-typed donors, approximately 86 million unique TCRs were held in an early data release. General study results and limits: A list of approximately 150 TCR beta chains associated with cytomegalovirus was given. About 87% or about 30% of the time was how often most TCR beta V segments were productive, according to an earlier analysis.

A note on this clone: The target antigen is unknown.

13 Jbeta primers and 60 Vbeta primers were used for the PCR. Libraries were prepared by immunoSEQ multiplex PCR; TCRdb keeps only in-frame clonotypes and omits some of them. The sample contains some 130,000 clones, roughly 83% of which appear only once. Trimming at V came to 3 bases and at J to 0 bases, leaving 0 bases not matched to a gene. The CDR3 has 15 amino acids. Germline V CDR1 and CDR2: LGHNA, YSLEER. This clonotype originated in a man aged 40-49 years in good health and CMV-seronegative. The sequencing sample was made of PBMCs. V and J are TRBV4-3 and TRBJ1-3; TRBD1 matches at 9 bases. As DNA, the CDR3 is TGCGCCAGCAGCCAGGGACAGGGCTCTGGAAACACCATATATTTT. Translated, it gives CASSQGQGSGNTIYF.